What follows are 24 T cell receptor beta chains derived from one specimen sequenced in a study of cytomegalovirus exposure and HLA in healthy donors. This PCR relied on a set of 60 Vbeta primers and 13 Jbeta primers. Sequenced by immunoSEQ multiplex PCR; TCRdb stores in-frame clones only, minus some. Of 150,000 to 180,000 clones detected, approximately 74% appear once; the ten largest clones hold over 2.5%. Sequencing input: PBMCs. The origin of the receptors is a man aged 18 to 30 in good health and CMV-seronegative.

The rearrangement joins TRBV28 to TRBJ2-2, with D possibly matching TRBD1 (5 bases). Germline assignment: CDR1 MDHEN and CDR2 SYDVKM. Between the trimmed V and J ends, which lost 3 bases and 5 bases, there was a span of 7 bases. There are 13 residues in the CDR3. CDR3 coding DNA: TGTGCCAGCAGTTTCCAGGGAACCGGGGAGCTGTTTTTT. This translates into CASSFQGTGELFF.

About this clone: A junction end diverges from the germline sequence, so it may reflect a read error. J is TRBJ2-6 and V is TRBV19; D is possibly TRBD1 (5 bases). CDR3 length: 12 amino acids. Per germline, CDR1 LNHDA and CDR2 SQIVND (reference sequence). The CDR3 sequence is CASSSGANGLTF. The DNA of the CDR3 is TGTGCCAGTAGCTCTGGGGCCAACGGCCTGACTTTC. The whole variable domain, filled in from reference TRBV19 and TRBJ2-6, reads DGGITQSPKYLFRKEGQNVTLSCEQNLNHDAMYWYRQDPGQGLRLIYYSQIVNDFQKGDIAEGYSVSREKKESFPLTVTSAQKNPTAFYLCASSSGANGLTFGAGSRLTVL.

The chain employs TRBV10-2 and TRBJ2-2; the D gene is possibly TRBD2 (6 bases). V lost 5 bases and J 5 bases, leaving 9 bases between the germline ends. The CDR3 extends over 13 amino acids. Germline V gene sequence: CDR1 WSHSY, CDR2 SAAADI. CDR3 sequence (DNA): TGCGCCAGCAGTCGACTAGGAACCGGGGAGCTGTTTTTT. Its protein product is CASSRLGTGELFF.

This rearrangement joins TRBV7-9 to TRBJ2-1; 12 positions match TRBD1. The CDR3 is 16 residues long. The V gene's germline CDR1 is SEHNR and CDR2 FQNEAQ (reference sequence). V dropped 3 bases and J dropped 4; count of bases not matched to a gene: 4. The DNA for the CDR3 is TGTGCCAGCAGCTTGGGGACAGGGGGCGCTTACAATGAGCAGTTCTTC. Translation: CASSLGTGGAYNEQFF. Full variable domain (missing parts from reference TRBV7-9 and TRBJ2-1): DTGVSQNPRHKITKRGQNVTFRCDPISEHNRLYWYRQTLGQGPEFLTYFQNEAQLEKSRLLSDRFSAERPKGSFSTLEIQRTEQGDSAMYLCASSLGTGGAYNEQFFGPGTRLTVL.

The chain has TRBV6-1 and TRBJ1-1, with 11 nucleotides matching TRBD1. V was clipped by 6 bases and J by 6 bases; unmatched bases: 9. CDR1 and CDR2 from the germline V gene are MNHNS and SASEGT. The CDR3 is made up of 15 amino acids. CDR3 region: CASSAGTGGTPEAFF. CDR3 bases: TGTGCCAGCAGCGCCGGGACAGGGGGTACCCCTGAAGCTTTCTTT.

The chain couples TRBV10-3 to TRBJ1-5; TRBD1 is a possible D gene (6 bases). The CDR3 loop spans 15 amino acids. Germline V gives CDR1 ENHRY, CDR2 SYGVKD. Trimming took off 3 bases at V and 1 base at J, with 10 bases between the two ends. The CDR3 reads CAISEQGRSNQPQHF. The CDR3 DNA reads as TGTGCCATCAGTGAACAGGGCAGGAGCAATCAGCCCCAGCATTTT.

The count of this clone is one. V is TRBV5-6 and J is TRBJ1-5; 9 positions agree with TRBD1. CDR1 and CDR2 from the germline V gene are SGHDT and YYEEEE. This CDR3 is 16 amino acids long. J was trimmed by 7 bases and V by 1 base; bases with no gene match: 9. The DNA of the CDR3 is TGTGCCAGCAGCTTGAGTGAGACAGGGGGAGCCCAGCCCCAGCATTTT. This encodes CASSLSETGGAQPQHF.

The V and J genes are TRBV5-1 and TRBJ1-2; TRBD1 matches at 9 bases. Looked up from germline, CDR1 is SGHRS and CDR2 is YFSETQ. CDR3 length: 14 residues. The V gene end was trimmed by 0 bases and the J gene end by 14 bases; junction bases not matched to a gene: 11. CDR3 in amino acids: CASSLELRQGGTTF. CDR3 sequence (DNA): TGCGCCAGCAGCTTGGAACTCAGACAGGGGGGCACTACCTTC.

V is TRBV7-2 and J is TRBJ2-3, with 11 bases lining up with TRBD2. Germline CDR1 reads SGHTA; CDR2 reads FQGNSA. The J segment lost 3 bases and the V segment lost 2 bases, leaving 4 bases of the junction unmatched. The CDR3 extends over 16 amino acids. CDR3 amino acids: CASSLLAGGGTDTQYF. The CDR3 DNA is TGTGCCAGCAGCTTACTAGCGGGGGGTGGGACAGATACGCAGTATTTT.

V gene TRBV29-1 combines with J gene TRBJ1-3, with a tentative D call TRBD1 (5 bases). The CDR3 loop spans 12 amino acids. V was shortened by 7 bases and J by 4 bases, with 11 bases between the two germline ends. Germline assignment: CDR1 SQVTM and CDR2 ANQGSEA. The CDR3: CSGQLLGNTIYF. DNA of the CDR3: TGCAGCGGACAGCTGCTCGGAAACACCATATATTTT.

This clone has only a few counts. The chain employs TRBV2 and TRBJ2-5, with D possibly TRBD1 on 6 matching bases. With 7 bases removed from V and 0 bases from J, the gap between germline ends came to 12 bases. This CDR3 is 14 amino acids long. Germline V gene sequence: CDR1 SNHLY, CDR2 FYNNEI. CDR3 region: CASTMDRNQETQYF. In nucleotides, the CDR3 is TGTGCCAGCACCATGGACAGAAACCAAGAGACCCAGTACTTC.

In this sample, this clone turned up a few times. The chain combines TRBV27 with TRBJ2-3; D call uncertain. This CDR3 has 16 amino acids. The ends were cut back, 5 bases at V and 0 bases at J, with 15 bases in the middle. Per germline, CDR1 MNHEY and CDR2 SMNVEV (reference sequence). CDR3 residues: CASSTRQMPSTDTQYF. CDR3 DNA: TGTGCCAGCAGTACCAGACAAATGCCTAGCACAGATACGCAGTATTTT.

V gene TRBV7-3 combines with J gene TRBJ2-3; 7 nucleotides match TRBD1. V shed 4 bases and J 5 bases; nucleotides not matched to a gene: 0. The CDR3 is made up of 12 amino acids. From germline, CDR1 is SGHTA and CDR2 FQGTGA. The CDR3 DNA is TGTGCCAGCAGCTACAGGGGAGATACGCAGTATTTT. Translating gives CASSYRGDTQYF. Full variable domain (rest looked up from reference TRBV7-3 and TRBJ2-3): GAGVSQTPSNKVTEKGKYVELRCDPISGHTALYWYRQSLGQGPEFLIYFQGTGAADDSGLPNDRFFAVRPEGSVSTLKIQRTERGDSAVYLCASSYRGDTQYFGPGTRLTVL.

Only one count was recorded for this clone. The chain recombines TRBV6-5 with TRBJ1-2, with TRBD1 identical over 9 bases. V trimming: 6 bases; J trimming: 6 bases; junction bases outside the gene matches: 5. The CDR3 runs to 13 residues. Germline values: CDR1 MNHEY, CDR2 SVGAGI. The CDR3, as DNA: TGTGCCAGCAGGGACAGGGGTGGGAATGGCTACACCTTC. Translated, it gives CASRDRGGNGYTF.

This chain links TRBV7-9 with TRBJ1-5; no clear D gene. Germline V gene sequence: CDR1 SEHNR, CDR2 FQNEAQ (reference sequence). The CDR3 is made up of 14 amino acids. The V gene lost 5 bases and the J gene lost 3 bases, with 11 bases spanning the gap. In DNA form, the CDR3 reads TGTGCCAGCAGCCCAGAGGTCCCCAATCAGCCCCAGCATTTT. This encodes CASSPEVPNQPQHF.

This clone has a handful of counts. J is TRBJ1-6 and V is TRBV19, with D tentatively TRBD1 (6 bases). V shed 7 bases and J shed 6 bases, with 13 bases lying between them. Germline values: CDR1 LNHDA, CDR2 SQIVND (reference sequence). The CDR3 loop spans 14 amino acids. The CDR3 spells CASTVTGSNSPLHF. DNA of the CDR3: TGTGCCAGTACCGTGACAGGAAGTAATTCACCCCTCCACTTT.

DNA of the CDR3: TGTGCCAGCAAGGGGGCTACCGGGGAGCTGTTTTTT. Protein: CASKGATGELFF. The chain carries TRBV14 and TRBJ2-2; TRBD1 matches 7 bases. Trimming at V came to 7 bases and at J to 5 bases, leaving 1 base not matched to a gene. This CDR3 has 12 residues. The V gene's germline CDR1 is SGHDN and CDR2 FVKESK.

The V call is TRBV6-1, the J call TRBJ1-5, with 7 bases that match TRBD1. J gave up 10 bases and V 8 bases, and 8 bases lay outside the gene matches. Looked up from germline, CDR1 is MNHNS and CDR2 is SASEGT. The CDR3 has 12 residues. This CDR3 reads CASHTGDLPQHF. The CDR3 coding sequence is TGTGCCAGCCATACAGGGGATCTACCCCAGCATTTT.

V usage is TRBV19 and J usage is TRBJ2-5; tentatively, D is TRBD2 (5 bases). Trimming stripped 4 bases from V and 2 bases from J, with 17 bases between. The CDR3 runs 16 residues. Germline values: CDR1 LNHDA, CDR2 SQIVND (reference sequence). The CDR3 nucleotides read TGTGCCAGTAGTACCCTAGGGCATGGGGAGCAAGAGACCCAGTACTTC. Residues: CASSTLGHGEQETQYF.

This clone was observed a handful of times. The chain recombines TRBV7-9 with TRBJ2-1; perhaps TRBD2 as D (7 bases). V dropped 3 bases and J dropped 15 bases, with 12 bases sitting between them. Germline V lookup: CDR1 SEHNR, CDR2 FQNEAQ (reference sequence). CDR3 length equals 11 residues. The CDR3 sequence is CASSFRGGPFF. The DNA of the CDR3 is TGTGCCAGCAGCTTTCGCGGGGGCCCGTTCTTC.

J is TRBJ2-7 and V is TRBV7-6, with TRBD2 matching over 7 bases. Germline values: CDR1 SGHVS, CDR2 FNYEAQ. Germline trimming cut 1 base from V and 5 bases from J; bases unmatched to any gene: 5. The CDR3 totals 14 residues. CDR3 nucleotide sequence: TGTGCCAGCAGCTTAGTCGGGGGGTTGGACGAGCAGTACTTC. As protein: CASSLVGGLDEQYF.

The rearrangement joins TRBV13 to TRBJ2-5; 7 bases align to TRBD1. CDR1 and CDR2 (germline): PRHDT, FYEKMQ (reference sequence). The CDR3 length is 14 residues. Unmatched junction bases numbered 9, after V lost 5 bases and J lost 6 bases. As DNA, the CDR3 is TGTGCCAGCAGCCGGAGAGGGGGCGTAAAGACCCAGTACTTC. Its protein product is CASSRRGGVKTQYF.

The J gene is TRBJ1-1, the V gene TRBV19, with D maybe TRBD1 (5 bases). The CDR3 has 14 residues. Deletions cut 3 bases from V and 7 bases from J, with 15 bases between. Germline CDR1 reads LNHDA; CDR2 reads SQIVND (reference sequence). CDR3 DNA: TGTGCCAGTAGTATGTGGCAGGGAAGTAGTGAAGCTTTCTTT. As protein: CASSMWQGSSEAFF. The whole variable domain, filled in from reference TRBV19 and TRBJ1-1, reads DGGITQSPKYLFRKEGQNVTLSCEQNLNHDAMYWYRQDPGQGLRLIYYSQIVNDFQKGDIAEGYSVSREKKESFPLTVTSAQKNPTAFYLCASSMWQGSSEAFFGQGTRLTVV.

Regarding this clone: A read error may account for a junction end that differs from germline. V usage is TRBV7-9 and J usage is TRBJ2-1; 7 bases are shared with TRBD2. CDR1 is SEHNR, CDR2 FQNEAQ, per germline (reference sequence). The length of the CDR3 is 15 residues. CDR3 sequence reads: CSSSFLGRDFDEQFF. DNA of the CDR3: TGTTCCAGCAGCTTTTTGGGGAGGGATTTCGATGAGCAGTTCTTC.